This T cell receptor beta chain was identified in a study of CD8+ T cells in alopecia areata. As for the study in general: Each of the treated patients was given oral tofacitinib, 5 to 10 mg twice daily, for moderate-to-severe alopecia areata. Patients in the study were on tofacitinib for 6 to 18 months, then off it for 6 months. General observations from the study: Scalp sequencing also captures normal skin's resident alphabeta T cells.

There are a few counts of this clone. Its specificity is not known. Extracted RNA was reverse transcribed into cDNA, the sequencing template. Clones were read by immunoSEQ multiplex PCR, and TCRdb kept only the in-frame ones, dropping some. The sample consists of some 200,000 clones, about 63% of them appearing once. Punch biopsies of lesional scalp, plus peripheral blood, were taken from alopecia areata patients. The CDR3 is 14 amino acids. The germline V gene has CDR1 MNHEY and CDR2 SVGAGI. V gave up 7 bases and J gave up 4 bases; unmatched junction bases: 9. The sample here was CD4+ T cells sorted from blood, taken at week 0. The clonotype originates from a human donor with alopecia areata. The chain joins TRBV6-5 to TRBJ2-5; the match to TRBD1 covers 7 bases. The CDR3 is CASTDRVGRETQYF. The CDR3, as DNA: TGTGCCAGCACCGACAGGGTGGGTCGAGAGACCCAGTACTTC.